These 5 T cell receptor beta chains were sequenced from one sample in a study of T cell repertoires in cytomegalovirus infection. MiXCR was run by TCRdb on the reads, yielding one entry per CDR3 protein. The sample has approximately 500,000 distinct CDR3 sequences, around 10% seen once. Sequencing input: PBMCs. The receptors come from a human donor in good health (CMV status not recorded). Some clones in this sample may be carry-over from other donors' samples.

This clonotype was seen many times. V is TRBV6-5 and J is TRBJ2-2, with 14 bases fitting TRBD2. Germline V gives CDR1 MNHEY, CDR2 SVGAGI. Trimming took 7 bases from V and 5 from J; bases not matched to a gene: 15. CDR3 length: 19 residues. Here the CDR3 reads CASMGPLGTSGRRTGELFF. Here the CDR3 DNA reads TGTGCCAGCATGGGACCACTCGGGACTAGCGGGAGAAGAACCGGGGAGCTGTTTTTT.

The chain employs TRBV6-2 or TRBV6-3 and TRBJ2-7, with 7 bases identical to TRBD2. Germline loops: CDR1 MNHEY, CDR2 SVGEGT. The CDR3 covers 14 residues. The V gene end was trimmed by 2 bases and the J gene end by 5 bases; junction bases not matched to a gene: 6. CDR3 loop: CASSYGTMTNEQYF. The CDR3 region has the DNA TGTGCCAGCAGTTACGGGACTATGACGAACGAGCAGTACTTC.

The chain is built from TRBV20-1 and TRBJ1-1, with 8 bases lining up with TRBD1. The CDR3 loop spans 13 amino acids. Germline loops: CDR1 DFQATT, CDR2 SNEGSKA (reference sequence). After removal of 1 base from V and 5 bases from J, the junction contained 3 bases not matched to a gene. The CDR3: CSARGTGRTEAFF. The CDR3 DNA reads as TGCAGTGCTAGAGGGACAGGGAGAACTGAAGCTTTCTTT.

This clonotype was seen at least ten times. V and J are TRBV5-1 and TRBJ2-1; the D gene is possibly TRBD2 (6 bases). The V gene lost 3 bases and the J gene lost 0 bases, with 13 bases spanning the gap. The CDR3 totals 16 residues. Germline V gene sequence: CDR1 SGHRS, CDR2 YFSETQ. The CDR3 coding sequence is TGCGCCAGCAGCTCTGAGGGCGGGAACTCCTACAATGAGCAGTTCTTC. Translating gives CASSSEGGNSYNEQFF.

The CDR3 region has the DNA TGCAGTGCTCATCGACAGGGGGCCCGGGAGACCCAGTACTTC. This codes for CSAHRQGARETQYF. The chain recombines TRBV20-1 with TRBJ2-5; TRBD1 agrees at 10 bases. This CDR3 spans 14 amino acids. The V segment lost 5 bases and the J segment 5 bases; nucleotides outside the gene matches: 8. The germline V gene has CDR1 DFQATT and CDR2 SNEGSKA (reference sequence).